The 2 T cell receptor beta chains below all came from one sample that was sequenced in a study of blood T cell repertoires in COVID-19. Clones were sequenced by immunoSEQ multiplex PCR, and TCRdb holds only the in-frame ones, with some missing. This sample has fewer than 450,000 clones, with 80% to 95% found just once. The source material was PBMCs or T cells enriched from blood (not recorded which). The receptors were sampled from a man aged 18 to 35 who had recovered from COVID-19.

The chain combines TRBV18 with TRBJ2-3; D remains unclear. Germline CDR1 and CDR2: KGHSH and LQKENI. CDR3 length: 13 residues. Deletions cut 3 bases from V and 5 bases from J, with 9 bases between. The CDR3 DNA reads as TGTGCCAGCTCACCGGGCTGGCGAGATACGCAGTATTTT. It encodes CASSPGWRDTQYF.

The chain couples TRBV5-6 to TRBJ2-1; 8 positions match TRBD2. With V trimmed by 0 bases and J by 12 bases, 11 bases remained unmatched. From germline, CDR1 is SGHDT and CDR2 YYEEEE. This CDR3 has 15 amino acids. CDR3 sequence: CASSLDQASGLRQFF. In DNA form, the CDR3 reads TGTGCCAGCAGCTTGGATCAGGCTAGCGGGTTGAGGCAGTTCTTC.